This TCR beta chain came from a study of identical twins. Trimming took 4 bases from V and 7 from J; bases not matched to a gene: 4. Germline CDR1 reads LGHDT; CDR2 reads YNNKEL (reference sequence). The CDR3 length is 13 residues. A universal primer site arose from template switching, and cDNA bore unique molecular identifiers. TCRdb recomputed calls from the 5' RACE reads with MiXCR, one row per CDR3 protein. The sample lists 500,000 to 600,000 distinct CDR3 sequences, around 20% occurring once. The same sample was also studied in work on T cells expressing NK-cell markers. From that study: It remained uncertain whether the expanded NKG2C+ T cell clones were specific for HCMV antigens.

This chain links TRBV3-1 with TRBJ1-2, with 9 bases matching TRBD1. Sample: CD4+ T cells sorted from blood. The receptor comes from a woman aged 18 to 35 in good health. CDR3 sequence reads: CASSLDRGRGYTF. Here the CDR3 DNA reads TGTGCCAGCAGCCTGGACAGGGGTCGTGGCTACACCTTC.